This entry lists 18 T cell receptor beta chains sequenced from one sample in a study of T cell repertoires in cytomegalovirus infection (dated by TCRdb to about 2019). TCRdb shows the sequencer as Illumina HiSeq 1500. Through fastp at Q25 and MiXCR, TCRdb rebuilt clones from the public reads, retaining in-frame beta chains. Identical CDR3 protein sequences are pooled into one entry, listed with their most common genes and DNA. This sample holds roughly 630,000 distinct CDR3 sequences; 20% to 25% were observed only once. Of the sample, 8% is held by the ten largest clones. The sample consisted of CD8+ T cells from PBMCs. These receptors were obtained from a human donor in good health (CMV status not recorded). Some clones in this sample may be carry-over from other donors' samples.

In this sample, this clonotype turned up many times. The chain joins TRBV7-6 to TRBJ1-2; TRBD1 matches 7 bases. The junction had 6 bases not matched to a gene; V was cut back by 1 base and J by 4 bases. Germline V CDR1 and CDR2: SGHVS, FNYEAQ. This CDR3 is 15 amino acids long. CDR3 loop: CASSLETGDPYGYTF. CDR3 bases: TGTGCCAGCAGCTTAGAAACAGGGGATCCCTATGGCTACACCTTC.

This chain links TRBV11-2 with TRBJ2-3, with D perhaps TRBD1 or TRBD2 (5 bases each). Germline assignment: CDR1 SGHAT and CDR2 FQNNGV. The germline V and J ends were trimmed by 5 bases and 4 bases, with 22 bases remaining between them. This CDR3 has 17 residues. The CDR3, as DNA: TGTGCCAGCAGCCCGTTGACGACAGTTGTGGGGGCAGATACGCAGTATTTT. Protein: CASSPLTTVVGADTQYF.

This clonotype was seen repeatedly, ten times or more. The chain couples TRBV12-3 or TRBV12-4 to TRBJ2-1, with D uncertain. V lost 2 bases and J lost 3, with 5 bases in between. The CDR3 is 13 residues long. The CDR3 nucleotides are TGTGCCAGCAGTTTACACAGCTACAATGAGCAGTTCTTC. Translation: CASSLHSYNEQFF.

The CDR3 sequence: CASSQVLGQATF. CDR3 bases: TGTGCCAGCAGCCAAGTTCTGGGTCAGGCGACCTTC. This chain links TRBV14 with TRBJ1-2; D uncertain. V dropped 1 base and J dropped 14 bases, with 14 bases sitting between them. Germline V gene sequence: CDR1 SGHDN, CDR2 FVKESK. The CDR3 length is 12 residues.

The sample holds many counts of this clonotype. J is TRBJ2-3 and V is TRBV12-3 or TRBV12-4; TRBD2 might be the D (7 bases). V lost 2 bases and J lost 7, with 13 bases in between. There are 14 residues in the CDR3. The CDR3 bases are TGTGCCAGCAGTTTAAGGGGGGGGCAAAATACGCAGTATTTT. This sequence encodes CASSLRGGQNTQYF.

The V and J genes are TRBV4-1 and TRBJ2-7; D is possibly TRBD1 (6 bases). The CDR3 has 10 residues. CDR1 and CDR2 (germline): MGHRA, YSYEKL. The CDR3 spells CASSPRRGSV. CDR3 sequence (DNA): TGCGCCAGCAGCCCCCGTAGGGGGAGCGTC.

This clonotype occurred a few times. V usage is TRBV5-5 and J usage is TRBJ2-1, with D hard to call. CDR1 and CDR2 from the germline V gene are SGHKS and YYEKEE (reference sequence). The CDR3 is made up of 10 amino acids. The germline V and J ends were trimmed by 4 bases and 8 bases, with 4 bases remaining between them. The CDR3 nucleotides are TGTGCCAGCAGCCAGCATGAGCAGTTCTTC. Translation: CASSQHEQFF.

This clonotype has only a few counts. This chain connects TRBV7-6 to TRBJ2-2, with unresolved D. The V gene's germline CDR1 is SGHVS and CDR2 FNYEAQ. This CDR3 is built from 15 residues. V was clipped by 0 bases and J by 6 bases, with 11 bases between them. DNA of the CDR3: TGTGCCAGCAGCTTAGCGGTGGATGGACCCGGGGAGCTGTTTTTT. Amino acid sequence: CASSLAVDGPGELFF.

This clonotype was observed a handful of times. The chain carries TRBV6-5 and TRBJ2-7, with D hard to call. This CDR3 has 14 amino acids. Germline CDR1 reads MNHEY; CDR2 reads SVGAGI. CDR3 sequence: CANSGVASFYEQYV. CDR3 coding DNA: TGTGCTAATAGTGGGGTCGCGAGCTTCTACGAGCAGTACGTC.

The table lists this clonotype with a count of one. The V gene is TRBV19, the J gene TRBJ2-2, with D tentatively TRBD1 (5 bases). Germline CDR1 reads LNHDA; CDR2 reads SQIVND (reference sequence). The CDR3 extends over 16 amino acids. The V gene lost 2 bases and the J gene lost 4 bases, with 14 bases spanning the gap. CDR3 sequence reads: CASSISGAPFTGELFF. The CDR3 bases are TGTGCCAGTAGTATATCTGGGGCTCCCTTCACCGGGGAGCTGTTTTTT.

V gene TRBV10-3 combines with J gene TRBJ1-5, with TRBD1 identical over 7 bases. The length of the CDR3 is 13 residues. Germline V gene sequence: CDR1 ENHRY, CDR2 SYGVKD. V was pared by 8 bases and J by 3 bases, with 4 bases of the junction left unmatched. CDR3 sequence reads: CAIQGQSNQPQHF. Written as DNA, the CDR3 is TGTGCCATCCAGGGACAGTCCAATCAGCCCCAGCATTTT.

This clonotype was seen a handful of times. This sequence joins TRBV28 and TRBJ2-1; either TRBD1 or TRBD2 may fit D (5 bases each). CDR1 and CDR2 from the germline V gene are MDHEN and SYDVKM. With 8 bases removed from V and 2 bases from J, the gap between germline ends came to 13 bases. The CDR3 is 14 residues long. As DNA, the CDR3 is TGTGCCAGCTCCTTTGAGGGGACCTACAATGAGCAGTTCTTC. The encoded protein is CASSFEGTYNEQFF.

In this sample, this clonotype turned up a few times. This CDR3 reads CASRRAGGTGELFF. The DNA of the CDR3 is TGTGCCTCCAGGAGGGCGGGCGGCACCGGGGAGCTGTTTTTT. V and J are TRBV2 and TRBJ2-2; D possibly corresponds to TRBD2 (6 bases). CDR3 size: 14 residues. Germline V lookup: CDR1 SNHLY, CDR2 FYNNEI. The V end was cut by 11 bases, the J end by 4 bases, with 17 bases between.

This clonotype was seen only a few times. The chain employs TRBV5-5 and TRBJ2-3; TRBD1 aligns across 10 bases. The ends lost 4 bases at V and 5 bases at J; junction bases unmatched: 4. The germline gives CDR1 SGHKS, CDR2 YYEKEE (reference sequence). This CDR3 is 14 amino acids long. CDR3 in amino acids: CASSIGQGGDTQYF. In nucleotides, the CDR3 is TGTGCCAGCAGCATTGGACAGGGGGGAGATACGCAGTATTTT. Together with reference TRBV5-5 and TRBJ2-3, the CDR3 gives the full variable domain: DAGVTQSPTHLIKTRGQQVTLRCSPISGHKSVSWYQQVLGQGPQFIFQYYEKEERGRGNFPDRFSARQFPNYSSELNVNALLLGDSALYLCASSIGQGGDTQYFGPGTRLTVL.

This clonotype was seen a handful of times. A much larger clonotype is one base distant, so this may be a read error. As DNA, the CDR3 is TGTGCCAGCAACGGACGGACAGTAAATGAGCAGTTCTTC. Protein product: CASNGRTVNEQFF. This chain uses TRBV7-2 with TRBJ2-1; possibly TRBD1 for D (6 bases). Trimming stripped 7 bases from V and 7 bases from J, with 14 bases between. The CDR3 loop spans 13 amino acids. Germline CDR1 and CDR2: SGHTA and FQGNSA.

This clonotype was seen at least ten times. This rearrangement joins TRBV4-1 to TRBJ2-1, with 8 positions matching TRBD2. The CDR3 spans 13 residues. CDR1 MGHRA and CDR2 YSYEKL come from the germline V gene. V was clipped by 4 bases and J by 8 bases; unmatched bases: 4. For the CDR3, the DNA is TGCGCCAGCAGCCTGGGACTAGTCGATGAGCAGTTCTTC. Protein sequence: CASSLGLVDEQFF.

This clonotype occurred a few times. This sequence joins TRBV6-1 and TRBJ2-1; 11 bases are shared with TRBD2. The CDR3 totals 19 residues. The ends lost 1 base at V and 0 bases at J; junction bases unmatched: 8. Looked up from germline, CDR1 is MNHNS and CDR2 is SASEGT. The CDR3 DNA reads as TGTGCCAGCAGTGAAGAAGCTAGCGGGGGGTTTAGCTCCTACAATGAGCAGTTCTTC. Its protein is CASSEEASGGFSSYNEQFF.

The V gene is TRBV6-6, the J gene TRBJ2-4; 9 bases line up with TRBD2. The CDR3 is 19 amino acids. Germline CDR1 is MNHNY and CDR2 is SVGAGI (reference sequence). Germline trimming cut 5 bases from V and 0 bases from J; bases unmatched to any gene: 14. CDR3 DNA: TGTGCCAGCAGTGCTCTAGCGGGGATGAGGCTGGGAGCCAAAAACATTCAGTACTTC. This gives the protein CASSALAGMRLGAKNIQYF.